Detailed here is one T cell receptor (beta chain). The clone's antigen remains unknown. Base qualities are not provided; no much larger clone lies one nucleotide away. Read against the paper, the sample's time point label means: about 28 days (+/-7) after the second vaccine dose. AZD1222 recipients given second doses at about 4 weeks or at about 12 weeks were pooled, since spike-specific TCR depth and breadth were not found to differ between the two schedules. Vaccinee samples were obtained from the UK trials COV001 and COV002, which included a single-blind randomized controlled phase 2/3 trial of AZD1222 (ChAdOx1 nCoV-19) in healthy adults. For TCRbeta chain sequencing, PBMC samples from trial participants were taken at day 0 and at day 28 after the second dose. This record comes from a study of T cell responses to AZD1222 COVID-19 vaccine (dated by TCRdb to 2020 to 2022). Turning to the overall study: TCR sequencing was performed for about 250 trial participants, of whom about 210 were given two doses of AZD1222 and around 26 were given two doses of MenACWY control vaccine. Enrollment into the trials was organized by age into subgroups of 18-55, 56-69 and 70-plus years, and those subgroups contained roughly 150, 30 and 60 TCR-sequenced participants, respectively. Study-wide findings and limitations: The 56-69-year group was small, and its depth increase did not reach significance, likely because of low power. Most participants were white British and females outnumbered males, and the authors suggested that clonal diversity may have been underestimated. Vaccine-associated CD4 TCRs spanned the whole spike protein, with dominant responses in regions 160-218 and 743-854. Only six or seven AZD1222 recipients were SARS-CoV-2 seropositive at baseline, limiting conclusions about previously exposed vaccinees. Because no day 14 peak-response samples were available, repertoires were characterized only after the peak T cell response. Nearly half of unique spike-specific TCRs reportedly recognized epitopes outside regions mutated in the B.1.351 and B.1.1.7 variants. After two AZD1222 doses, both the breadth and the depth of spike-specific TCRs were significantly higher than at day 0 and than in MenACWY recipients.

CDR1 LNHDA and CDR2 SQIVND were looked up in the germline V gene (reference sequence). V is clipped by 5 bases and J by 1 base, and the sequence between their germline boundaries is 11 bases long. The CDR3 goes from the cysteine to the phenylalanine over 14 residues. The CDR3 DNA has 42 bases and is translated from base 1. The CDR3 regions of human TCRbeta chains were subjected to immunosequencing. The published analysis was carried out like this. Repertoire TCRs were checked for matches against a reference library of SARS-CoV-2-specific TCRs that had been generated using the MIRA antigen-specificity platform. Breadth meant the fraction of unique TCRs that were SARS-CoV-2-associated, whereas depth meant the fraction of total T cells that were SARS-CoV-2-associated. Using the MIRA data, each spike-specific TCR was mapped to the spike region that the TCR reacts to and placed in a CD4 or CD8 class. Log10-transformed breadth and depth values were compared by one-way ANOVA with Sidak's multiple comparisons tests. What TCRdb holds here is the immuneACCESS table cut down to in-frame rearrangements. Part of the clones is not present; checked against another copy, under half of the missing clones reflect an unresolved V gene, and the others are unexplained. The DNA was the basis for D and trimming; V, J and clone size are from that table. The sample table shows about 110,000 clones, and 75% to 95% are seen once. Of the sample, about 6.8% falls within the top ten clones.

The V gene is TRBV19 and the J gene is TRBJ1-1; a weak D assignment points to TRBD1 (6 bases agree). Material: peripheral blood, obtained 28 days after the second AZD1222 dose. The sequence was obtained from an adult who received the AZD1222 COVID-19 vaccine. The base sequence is TGTGCCAGTAGTTTCGGCAGGGGGAACACTGAAGCTTTCTTT. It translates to CASSFGRGNTEAFF.